A selection of T cell receptor beta chains follows, all from one sample in a study of beta chain features in type 1 diabetes. Only in-frame clones appear in the TCRdb table, and some are missing; sequencing was by immunoSEQ multiplex PCR. Of approximately 280,000 clones in the sample, approximately 15% were seen once. Sequencing was carried out using naive CD4+ T cells from blood. These receptors were collected from a man between 18 and 35 years old with type 1 diabetes. Each CDR3 is given with its conserved first and last residue. The order of the fields is D gene, clone size, J gene, V gene, CDR3 protein, CDR3 DNA. The D gene is left open where the match is weak. The size of a clone is reported for some rows only, either as once, few or many, or as a class for expanded clones.

TRBD1	-	TRBJ2-7	TRBV15	CATSSRDRGSYEQYF	TGTGCCACCAGTAGCCGGGACAGGGGTTCCTACGAGCAGTACTTC
-	-	TRBJ2-3	TRBV4-2	CASSPRGAGFGTDTQYF	TGTGCCAGCAGCCCCCGGGGGGCAGGGTTCGGCACAGATACGCAGTATTTT
TRBD1	-	TRBJ1-5	TRBV6-5	CASRPGGHQPQHF	TGTGCCAGCAGGCCAGGGGGCCATCAGCCCCAGCATTTT
-	-	TRBJ2-3	TRBV4-3	CASSQFYRGGGFTDTQYF	TGCGCCAGCAGCCAATTTTACAGAGGTGGGGGGTTCACAGATACGCAGTATTTT
-	few	TRBJ2-7	TRBV5-1	CASSLVGSNYEQYF	TGCGCCAGCAGCTTGGTGGGCAGTAACTACGAGCAGTACTTC
TRBD1	few	TRBJ1-4	TRBV6-5	CASSPPGQGGEKLFF	TGTGCCAGCAGCCCGCCGGGACAGGGGGGAGAAAAACTGTTTTTT
-	-	TRBJ2-5	TRBV5-6	CASSYKETQYF	TGTGCCAGCAGTTACAAAGAGACCCAGTACTTC
TRBD1	few	TRBJ2-5	TRBV2	CASSEGFRGPETQYF	TGTGCCAGCAGTGAAGGTTTCAGGGGGCCGGAGACCCAGTACTTC
TRBD2	few	TRBJ2-5	TRBV5-1	CASSLTREGTQYF	TGCGCCAGCAGCTTGACCCGGGAGGGGACCCAGTACTTC
TRBD1	-	TRBJ2-7	TRBV28	CASSLRPGGQGYEQYF	TGTGCCAGCAGTTTACGTCCAGGGGGACAGGGCTACGAGCAGTACTTC
TRBD1	-	TRBJ2-6	TRBV5-1	CASSRDSISSGANVLTF	TGCGCCAGCAGCAGGGACAGTATAAGCTCTGGGGCCAACGTCCTGACTTTC
TRBD1	-	TRBJ1-5	TRBV6-6	CASSTGQNQPQHF	TGTGCCAGCAGCACGGGACAGAATCAGCCCCAGCATTTT
TRBD1	few	TRBJ2-5	TRBV11-2	CASSFNPGQKETQYF	TGTGCCAGCAGCTTCAACCCGGGACAGAAAGAGACCCAGTACTTC
TRBD2	-	TRBJ2-3	TRBV29-1	CSVGDSGGTDTQYF	TGCAGCGTTGGTGATAGCGGGGGCACAGATACGCAGTATTTT
-	-	TRBJ1-5	TRBV19	CASSIRSSNQPQHF	TGTGCCAGTAGTATTCGGAGTAGCAATCAGCCCCAGCATTTT
-	few	TRBJ2-3	TRBV19	CASSQRDSPGTQYF	TGTGCCAGTAGTCAACGGGACTCGCCAGGGACGCAGTATTTT
TRBD2	-	TRBJ2-7	TRBV27	CASTPDWGSGGEQYF	TGTGCCAGCACTCCTGACTGGGGTTCGGGAGGAGAGCAGTACTTC
TRBD2	-	TRBJ2-1	TRBV5-1	CASSGSSGRSYNEQFF	TGCGCCAGCAGCGGCTCTAGCGGGAGGTCCTACAATGAGCAGTTCTTC
-	-	TRBJ1-2	TRBV15	CATSRGEIGGKLYGYTF	TGTGCCACCAGCAGGGGAGAAATCGGAGGGAAGCTCTATGGCTACACCTTC
TRBD2	-	TRBJ2-3	TRBV4-1	CASSQVLVLAGGGDTQYF	TGCGCCAGCAGCCAAGTTTTGGTTCTAGCGGGAGGGGGAGATACGCAGTATTTT
TRBD2	few	TRBJ2-3	TRBV6-6	CASTLWRGSVDTQYF	TGTGCCAGCACCTTGTGGCGGGGGTCGGTAGATACGCAGTATTTT
TRBD1	-	TRBJ2-5	TRBV2	CASLDRGWSQYF	TGTGCCAGCCTAGACAGGGGATGGTCCCAGTACTTC
TRBD1	few	TRBJ1-2	TRBV28	CASRRGQTGYGYTF	TGTGCCAGCAGACGCGGACAGACAGGGTATGGCTACACCTTC
-	few	TRBJ2-7	TRBV6-6	CASSYSGEQYF	TGTGCCAGCAGTTATAGCGGAGAGCAGTACTTC
-	-	TRBJ2-2	TRBV18	CASSPSGANTGELFF	TGTGCCAGCTCACCTTCCGGGGCGAACACCGGGGAGCTGTTTTTT
-	-	TRBJ1-1	TRBV7-9	CASSPRIGANTEAFF	TGTGCCAGCAGCCCCCGAATTGGGGCGAACACTGAAGCTTTCTTT
TRBD1	few	TRBJ1-4	TRBV7-9	CASSPTGAGEKLFF	TGTGCCAGCAGCCCGACAGGGGCGGGTGAAAAACTGTTTTTT
TRBD1	-	TRBJ2-7	TRBV29-1	CSVRRTGGYEQYF	TGCAGCGTTCGTCGGACAGGGGGATACGAGCAGTACTTC
TRBD2	-	TRBJ2-3	TRBV4-2	CASSQVTSGRAGTQYF	TGTGCCAGCAGCCAGGTGACTAGCGGGAGGGCCGGTACGCAGTATTTT
TRBD1	few	TRBJ1-1	TRBV30	CAWDRDNTEAFF	TGTGCCTGGGACAGGGATAACACTGAAGCTTTCTTT
TRBD1	few	TRBJ2-7	TRBV27	CASGGRWTGSSYEQYF	TGTGCCAGCGGGGGAAGATGGACAGGGAGCTCCTACGAGCAGTACTTC
TRBD1	-	TRBJ2-3	TRBV18	CASSPTGATDTQYF	TGTGCCAGCTCACCCACAGGGGCCACAGATACGCAGTATTTT
-	-	TRBJ1-5	TRBV30	CAWKAGNGNQPQHF	TGTGCCTGGAAAGCGGGGAATGGCAATCAGCCCCAGCATTTT
-	-	TRBJ2-6	TRBV28	CASSEWAGLKVLTF	TGTGCCAGCAGCGAATGGGCGGGACTTAAGGTCCTGACTTTC
-	-	TRBJ2-5	TRBV28	CASSRTRTASGPQYF	TGTGCCAGCAGCCGAACCCGGACAGCTAGTGGGCCCCAGTACTTC
-	few	TRBJ2-3	TRBV29-1	CSVGVAGEADTQYF	TGCAGCGTTGGTGTGGCAGGCGAAGCAGATACGCAGTATTTT
TRBD1	-	TRBJ1-6	TRBV27	CASSLWTGEGSPLHF	TGTGCCAGCAGTTTATGGACAGGGGAGGGATCACCCCTCCACTTT
TRBD1	few	TRBJ1-5	TRBV5-6	CASSSGGTDQPQHF	TGTGCCAGCAGCTCAGGGGGCACGGATCAGCCCCAGCATTTT
TRBD1	few	TRBJ1-1	TRBV19	CASSLRTGTEAFF	TGTGCCAGTAGTCTACGGACAGGCACTGAAGCTTTCTTT
-	few	TRBJ2-3	TRBV25-1	CASSVSGPTDTQYF	TGTGCCAGCAGTGTAAGCGGACCCACAGATACGCAGTATTTT
TRBD1	few	TRBJ1-2	TRBV30	CAWSRQGDYGYTF	TGTGCCTGGAGCCGACAGGGGGACTATGGCTACACCTTC
TRBD1	few	TRBJ1-2	TRBV2	CASRGGQGGSGYTF	TGTGCCAGCAGGGGGGGACAGGGTGGGAGCGGCTACACCTTC
-	few	TRBJ2-7	TRBV5-1	CASSLDTFSYEQYF	TGCGCCAGCAGCTTGGACACCTTCTCCTACGAGCAGTACTTC
-	-	TRBJ2-3	TRBV27	CAKKRSRWTDTQYF	TGTGCCAAAAAAAGGAGTAGGTGGACAGATACGCAGTATTTT
TRBD1	-	TRBJ2-7	TRBV5-1	CASSLNRGRSEQYF	TGCGCCAGCAGCTTGAACAGGGGCAGGAGCGAGCAGTACTTC
-	-	TRBJ1-2	TRBV28	CASRPGVNYGYTF	TGTGCCAGCAGACCCGGGGTCAACTATGGCTACACCTTC
-	few	TRBJ2-7	TRBV9	CASSAGLANEQYF	TGTGCCAGCAGCGCAGGGTTGGCCAACGAGCAGTACTTC
-	few	TRBJ2-7	TRBV4-1	CASSQIRDFTYEQYF	TGCGCCAGCAGCCAGATCCGGGACTTCACCTACGAGCAGTACTTC
-	few	TRBJ2-7	TRBV28	CASRGLYEQYF	TGTGCCAGCAGGGGGCTATACGAGCAGTACTTC